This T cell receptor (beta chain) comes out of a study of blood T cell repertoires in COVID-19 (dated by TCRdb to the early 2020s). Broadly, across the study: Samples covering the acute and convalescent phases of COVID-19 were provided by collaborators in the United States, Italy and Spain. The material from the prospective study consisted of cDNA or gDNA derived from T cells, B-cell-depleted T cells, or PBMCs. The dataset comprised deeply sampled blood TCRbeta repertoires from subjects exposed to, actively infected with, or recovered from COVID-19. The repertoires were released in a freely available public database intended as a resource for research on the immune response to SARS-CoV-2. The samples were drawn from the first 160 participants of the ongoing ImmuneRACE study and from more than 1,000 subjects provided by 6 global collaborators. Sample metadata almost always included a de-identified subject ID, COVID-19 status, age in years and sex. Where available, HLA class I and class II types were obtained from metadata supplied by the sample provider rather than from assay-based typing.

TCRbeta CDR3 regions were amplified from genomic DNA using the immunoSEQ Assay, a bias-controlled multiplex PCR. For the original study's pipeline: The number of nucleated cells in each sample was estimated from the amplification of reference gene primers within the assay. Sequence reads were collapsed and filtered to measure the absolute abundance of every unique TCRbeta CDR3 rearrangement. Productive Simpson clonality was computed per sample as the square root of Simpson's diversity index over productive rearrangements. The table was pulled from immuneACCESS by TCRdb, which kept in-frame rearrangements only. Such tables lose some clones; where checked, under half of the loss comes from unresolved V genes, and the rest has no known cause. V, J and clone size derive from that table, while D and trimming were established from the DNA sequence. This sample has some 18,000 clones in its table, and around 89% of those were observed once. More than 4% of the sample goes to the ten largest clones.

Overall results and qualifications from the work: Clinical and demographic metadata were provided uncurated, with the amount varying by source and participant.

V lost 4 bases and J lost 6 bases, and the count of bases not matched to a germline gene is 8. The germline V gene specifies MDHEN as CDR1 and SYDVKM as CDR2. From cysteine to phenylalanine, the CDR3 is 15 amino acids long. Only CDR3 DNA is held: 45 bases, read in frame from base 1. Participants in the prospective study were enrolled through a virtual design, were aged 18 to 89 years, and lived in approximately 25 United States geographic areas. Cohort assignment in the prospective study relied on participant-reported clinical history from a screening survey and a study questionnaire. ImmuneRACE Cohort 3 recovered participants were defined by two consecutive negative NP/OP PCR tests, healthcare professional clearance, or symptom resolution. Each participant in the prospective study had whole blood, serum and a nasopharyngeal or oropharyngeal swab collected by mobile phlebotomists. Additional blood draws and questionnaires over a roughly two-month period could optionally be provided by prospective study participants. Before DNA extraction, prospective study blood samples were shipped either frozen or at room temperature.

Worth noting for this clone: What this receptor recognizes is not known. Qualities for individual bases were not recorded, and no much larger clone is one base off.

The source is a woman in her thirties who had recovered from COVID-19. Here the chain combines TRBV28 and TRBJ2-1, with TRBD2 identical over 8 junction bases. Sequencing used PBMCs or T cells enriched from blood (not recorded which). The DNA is TGTGCCAGCAGTTCGCCGGGACTAGTCTTCAATGAGCAGTTCTTC. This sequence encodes CASSSPGLVFNEQFF.